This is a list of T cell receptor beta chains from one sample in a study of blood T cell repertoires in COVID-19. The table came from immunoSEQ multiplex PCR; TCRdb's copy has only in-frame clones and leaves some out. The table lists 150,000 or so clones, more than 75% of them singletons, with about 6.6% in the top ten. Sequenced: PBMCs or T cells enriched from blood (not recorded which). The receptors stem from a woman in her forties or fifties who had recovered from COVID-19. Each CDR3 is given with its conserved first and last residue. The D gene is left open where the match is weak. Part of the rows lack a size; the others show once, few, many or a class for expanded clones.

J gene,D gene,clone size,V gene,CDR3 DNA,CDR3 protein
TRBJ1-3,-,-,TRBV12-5,TGTGCTAGTGGTTTGGTACTAGGGAGCTCTGGAAACACCATATATTTT,CASGLVLGSSGNTIYF
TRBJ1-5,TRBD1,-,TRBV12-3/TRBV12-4,TGTGCCAGCAGTTGGACAGGAGATCAGCCCCAGCATTTT,CASSWTGDQPQHF
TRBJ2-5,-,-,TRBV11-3,TGTGCCAGCAGCGTTAACCCCGGTCCGACCCAGTACTTC,CASSVNPGPTQYF
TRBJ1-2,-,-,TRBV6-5,TGTGCCAGCAGCCCCAGCGGGACAAGGGAAGGCTACACCTTC,CASSPSGTREGYTF
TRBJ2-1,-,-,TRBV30,TGTGCCTGGAGTGTGGGGGGTACCCCCAATTATGAGCAGTTCTTC,CAWSVGGTPNYEQFF
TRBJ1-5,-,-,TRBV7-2,TGTGCCAGCAGCTTAGCCAGGGCGCCTCAGCCCCAGCATTTT,CASSLARAPQPQHF
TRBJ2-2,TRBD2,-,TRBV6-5,TGTGCCAGCAGTTACGGTCTAGCGGGGAACACCGGGGAGCTGTTTTTT,CASSYGLAGNTGELFF
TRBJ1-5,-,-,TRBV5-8,TGTGCCAGCAGCTTGCGGGGGGCTATTCGACCACAGCCCCAGCATTTT,CASSLRGAIRPQPQHF
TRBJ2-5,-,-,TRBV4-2,TGTGCCAGCAGCCAAGATTCGGGGACTCAAGAGACCCAGTACTTC,CASSQDSGTQETQYF
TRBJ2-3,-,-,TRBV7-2,TGTGCCAGCAGCTCCTGGGAGGGGGACGCAGATACGCAGTATTTT,CASSSWEGDADTQYF
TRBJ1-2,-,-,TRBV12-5,TGTGCTAGTGGTTTGGACAGTTTCGGCTACACCTTC,CASGLDSFGYTF
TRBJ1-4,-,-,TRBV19,TGTGCCAGTAGAAGGGACGCACCGGGAGTACGTGAAAAACTGTTTTTT,CASRRDAPGVREKLFF
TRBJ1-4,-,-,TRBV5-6,TGTGCCAGCAGCTTGATGACATCCTTCGTAGCTAATGAAAAACTGTTTTTT,CASSLMTSFVANEKLFF
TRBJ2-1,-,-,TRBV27,TGTGCCAGCAGTTCCCCCTCTGGGGGGACCAATGAGCAGTTCTTC,CASSSPSGGTNEQFF
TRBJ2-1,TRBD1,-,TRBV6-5,TGTGCCAGCAGCCAATTCCAGGGGGACAATGAGCAGTTCTTC,CASSQFQGDNEQFF
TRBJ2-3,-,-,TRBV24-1,TGTGCCACCAGTACCGGGACAGATACGCAGTATTTT,CATSTGTDTQYF
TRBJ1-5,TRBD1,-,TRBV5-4,TGTGCCAGCAGCTTGGGACAGGGTCTCAATCAGCCCCAGCATTTT,CASSLGQGLNQPQHF
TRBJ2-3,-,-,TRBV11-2,TGTGCCAGCAGCTTTGGACTCCTCTCTTTCACAGATACGCAGTATTTT,CASSFGLLSFTDTQYF
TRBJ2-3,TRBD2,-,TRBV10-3,TGTGCCATCAGGCTAGCGGGCCTCACAGATACGCAGTATTTT,CAIRLAGLTDTQYF
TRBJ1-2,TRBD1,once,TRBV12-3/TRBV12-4,TGTGCCAGCAGGGACAGGGAGTATGGCTACACCTTC,CASRDREYGYTF
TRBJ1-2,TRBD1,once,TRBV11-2,TGTGCCAGCAGCTTAGGAGGGACAGGGGCGAACTATGGCTACACCTTC,CASSLGGTGANYGYTF
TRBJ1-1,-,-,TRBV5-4,TGTGCCAGCAGCTTGGCCGGCGGGGGCGGAGCTCCGAACACTGAAGCTTTCTTT,CASSLAGGGGAPNTEAFF
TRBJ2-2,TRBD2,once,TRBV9,TGTGCCAGCCGGCCCCGGCCAGCGGGGGATACCGGGGAGCTGTTTTTT,CASRPRPAGDTGELFF
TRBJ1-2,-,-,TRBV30,TGTGCCTGGAGTTTGGGGGCATCTTATGGCTACACCTTC,CAWSLGASYGYTF
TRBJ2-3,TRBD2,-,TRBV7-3,TGTGCCAGCAGCTCGCCGGGACTAGCGGGGGGGAGCACAGATACGCAGTATTTT,CASSSPGLAGGSTDTQYF
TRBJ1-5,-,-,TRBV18,TGTGCCAGCTCTCCGGGGGGAGGACAGCCCCAGCATTTT,CASSPGGGQPQHF
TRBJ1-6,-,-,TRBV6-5,TGTGCCAGCAGTTACAGTGTGGCAGGAAACAATTCACCCCTCCACTTT,CASSYSVAGNNSPLHF
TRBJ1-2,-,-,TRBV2,TGTGCCAGCAGTGAAGTGGGGGCTGATGGCTACACCTTC,CASSEVGADGYTF
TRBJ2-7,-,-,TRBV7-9,TGTGCCAGCAGCTTCGGGGTAGGCTCCTACGAGCAGTACTTC,CASSFGVGSYEQYF
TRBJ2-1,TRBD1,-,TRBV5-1,TGCGCCAGCAGGCGGGACAGGTCATACAATGAGCAGTTCTTC,CASRRDRSYNEQFF
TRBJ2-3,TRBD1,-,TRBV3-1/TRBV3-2,TGTGCCAGCAGCCAAGGGGACAGGGGAACGCAGTATTTT,CASSQGDRGTQYF
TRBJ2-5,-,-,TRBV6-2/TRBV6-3,TGTGCCAGCAACCCCGGACTGCTGGCGGGAGAGACCCAGTACTTC,CASNPGLLAGETQYF
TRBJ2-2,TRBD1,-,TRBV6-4,TGTGCCAGCAGTGTTACAGGGGTTGCCACCGGGGAGCTGTTTTTT,CASSVTGVATGELFF
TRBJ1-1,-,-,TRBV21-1,TGTGCCCGCCCTTTGGAGGGACGCACCTTGAGAGCTTTCTTT,CARPLEGRTLRAFF
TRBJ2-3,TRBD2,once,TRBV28,TGTGCCAGCAGCCCTCCGGGACTAGGTATAGATACGCAGTATTTT,CASSPPGLGIDTQYF
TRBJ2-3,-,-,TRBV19,TGTGCCAGTAGCAACGGACAGTTACTCACAGATACGCAGTATTTT,CASSNGQLLTDTQYF
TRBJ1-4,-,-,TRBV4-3,TGCGCCAGCAGCCACTGGGTGGGGGGTGGTGAAAAACTGTTTTTT,CASSHWVGGGEKLFF
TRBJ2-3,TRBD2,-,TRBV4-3,TGCGCCAGCAGCCAGCGTCGCCTACTAGCGGGGGGGCCAACAGATACGCAGTATTTT,CASSQRRLLAGGPTDTQYF
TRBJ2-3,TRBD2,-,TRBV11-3,TGTGCCAGCAGCTTAGTGCCGGGGGGGACGGCAGATACGCAGTATTTT,CASSLVPGGTADTQYF
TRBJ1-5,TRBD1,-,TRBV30,TGTGCCTTCTCAGTCGGGACAGGGGGCCGTCAGCCCCAGCATTTT,CAFSVGTGGRQPQHF
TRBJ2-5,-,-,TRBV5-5,TGTGCCAGCAGCTTGCAGGGATCCCCCGGGGGGACCCAGTACTTC,CASSLQGSPGGTQYF
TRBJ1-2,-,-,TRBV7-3,TGTGCCAGCAGCCCCACAGGAATATGGGGCTACACCTTC,CASSPTGIWGYTF
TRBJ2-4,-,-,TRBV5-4,TGTGCCAGCAGCTTGGGCGGTGGGGCCAAAAACATTCAGTACTTC,CASSLGGGAKNIQYF
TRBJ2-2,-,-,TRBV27,TGTGCCAGCAGTTTTAGATTGCCCGGGGAGCTGTTTTTT,CASSFRLPGELFF
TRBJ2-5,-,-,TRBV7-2,TGTGCCAGCAGCCCCCTGGAGACCCAGTACTTC,CASSPLETQYF
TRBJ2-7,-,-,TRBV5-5,TGTGCCAGCAGCTTTACGACCGGGACAACGAGAGAGCAGTACTTC,CASSFTTGTTREQYF
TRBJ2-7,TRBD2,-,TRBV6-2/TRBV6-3,TGTGCCAGCAGTCGCCCCGGGACTAGCGGCTACGAGCAGTACTTC,CASSRPGTSGYEQYF
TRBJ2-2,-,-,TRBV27,TGTGCCAGCAGTTTCTCGGCATTCGTAGGGGGCACCGGGGAGCTGTTTTTT,CASSFSAFVGGTGELFF
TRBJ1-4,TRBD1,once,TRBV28,TGTGCCAGCAGTTCTCCCGGGACAGGGGATGTGAAACTGTTTTTT,CASSSPGTGDVKLFF
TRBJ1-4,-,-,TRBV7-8,TGTGCCAGCAGCTTTCCGAACAGCTTCAATGAAAAACTGTTTTTT,CASSFPNSFNEKLFF
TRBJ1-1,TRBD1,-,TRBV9,TGTGCCAGCAGCGGCAGACAGGGAAAAGCTTTCTTT,CASSGRQGKAFF
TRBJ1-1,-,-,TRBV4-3,TGCGCCAGCAGCCAACTTATCGGGGTGCGGACTGAAGCTTTCTTT,CASSQLIGVRTEAFF
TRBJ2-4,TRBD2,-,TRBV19,TGTGCCAGTAGTGCCTCCGGGACTAGCGGGGGGTTCGCCAAAAACATTCAGTACTTC,CASSASGTSGGFAKNIQYF
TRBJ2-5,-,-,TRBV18,TGTGCCAGCTCACCCCCAGCGTACCAAGAGACCCAGTACTTC,CASSPPAYQETQYF
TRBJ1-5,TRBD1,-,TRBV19,TGTGCCAGTAGTAGGGGACAGGGGTTCCTGGGGCCCCAGCATTTT,CASSRGQGFLGPQHF